This T cell receptor (beta chain) was identified during a study of spatial heterogeneity in lung cancer. Overall study context: Consistent detection of more beta-chain than alpha-chain sequences was observed. There were, on average, more than eight raw-read appearances for each unique TCR and UMI combination.

This CDR3 is built from 16 residues. Germline assignment: CDR1 SGHDN and CDR2 FVKESK. V lost 2 bases and J lost 4; bases outside the gene matches: 8. Time point defined: sample taken at primary tumor resection. In each case, whole RNA from tumor, nontumor lung or frozen PBMC was sequenced unsorted. Some 72 TRACERx patients with early, untreated non-small cell lung cancer donated samples. There are many counts of this clonotype. Each TCR cDNA molecule bore a unique molecular identifier. TCRdb re-derived calls from the 5' RACE reads in MiXCR, one entry per CDR3 protein. This sample has 20,000 or so distinct CDR3 sequences, with 2.5% to 4% found just once.

This sequence joins TRBV14 and TRBJ2-1; 7 positions match TRBD2. The TCR sequence derives from a female donor with early-stage non-small cell lung cancer. Sequenced here: PBMCs, sampled at surgery. The CDR3 sequence: CASSQQGLGNYNEQFF. CDR3 nucleotides: TGTGCCAGCAGCCAACAAGGACTAGGGAATTACAATGAGCAGTTCTTC.